The 20 T cell receptor beta chains given below trace back to one sample, sequenced in a study of T-cell memory formation after mild COVID-19. Via MiXCR, TCRdb re-called the 5' RACE reads, giving one row per CDR3 protein. The top ten hold approximately 22% of the sample, which has a few hundred thousand distinct CDR3 sequences, approximately 7.6% seen once. Sequencing was carried out using PBMCs or a T cell subset sorted from them (not recorded which). The receptors were sampled from a man between 18 and 35 years old who had mild COVID-19 (a few samples of this study predate the infection). Cell type and time point are not known.

This rearrangement joins TRBV2 to TRBJ1-2; 7 bases are shared with TRBD1. V lost 3 bases and J lost 4; bases outside the gene matches: 8. Germline V gene sequence: CDR1 SNHLY, CDR2 FYNNEI. This CDR3 is 15 amino acids long. CDR3 amino acids: CASSDPRRGFYGYTF. The CDR3 DNA is TGTGCCAGCAGTGACCCTCGCAGGGGGTTCTATGGCTACACCTTC. Full variable domain (remainder filled in from reference TRBV2 and TRBJ1-2): EPEVTQTPSHQVTQMGQEVILRCVPISNHLYFYWYRQILGQKVEFLVSFYNNEISEKSEIFDDQFSVERPDGSNFTLKIRSTKLEDSAMYFCASSDPRRGFYGYTFGSGTRLTVV.

This clonotype came up a few times. The chain employs TRBV6-5 and TRBJ2-3, with 9 bases identical to TRBD1. The junction had 8 bases not matched to a gene; V was cut back by 6 bases and J by 1 base. Looked up from germline, CDR1 is MNHEY and CDR2 is SVGAGI. The CDR3 totals 16 residues. CDR3 DNA sequence: TGTGCCAGCAGCCACGGGACAGGGTTTGGCACAGATACGCAGTATTTT. As protein: CASSHGTGFGTDTQYF.

This clonotype was found many times. The chain links TRBV15 to TRBJ2-6; weak D call: TRBD1 (5 bases). CDR1 is LNHNV, CDR2 YYDKDF, per germline (reference sequence). Trimming left V 0 bases short and J 0 bases short, with 9 bases between. The CDR3 runs 17 residues. CDR3 loop: CATSRDLGDSGANVLTF. DNA of the CDR3: TGTGCCACCAGCAGAGATCTAGGGGACTCTGGGGCCAACGTCCTGACTTTC.

This clonotype has just a few counts. The chain recombines TRBV10-3 with TRBJ1-2; perhaps TRBD1 as D (6 bases). This CDR3 has 14 residues. The germline CDR1 and CDR2 sequences are ENHRY and SYGVKD. The ends were cut back, 4 bases at V and 2 bases at J, with 11 bases in the middle. This chain's CDR3 is CAISGITGNYGYTF. The CDR3 nucleotides are TGTGCCATCAGTGGTATAACAGGGAACTATGGCTACACCTTC.

Many counts were recorded for this clonotype. Written as DNA, the CDR3 is TGCAGCGTTGAAGTCCCCGGACTCGGTCGCTACACCTTC. Translation gives CSVEVPGLGRYTF. The chain has TRBV29-1 and TRBJ1-2; D not certain. Looked up from germline, CDR1 is SQVTM and CDR2 is ANQGSEA. Between the trimmed V and J ends, which lost 1 base and 9 bases, there was a span of 15 bases. This CDR3 contains 13 residues.

This chain connects TRBV6-5 to TRBJ2-7; TRBD1 agrees at 8 bases. CDR3 length equals 15 residues. The V and J ends lost 5 bases and 2 bases, in that order; junction bases with no gene match: 8. The germline CDR1 and CDR2 sequences are MNHEY and SVGAGI. The CDR3 sequence is CASSTPDRVPYEQYF. CDR3 nucleotide sequence: TGTGCCAGCAGTACCCCGGACAGGGTCCCCTACGAGCAGTACTTC.

With respect to this clonotype: The DNA is left out, because the CDR3 cannot be placed on it with certainty; the CDR3 is given as TCRdb lists it. J is TRBJ2-7 and V is TRBV18; the table's D call TRBD2 went unverified against the DNA. Both ends counted, the CDR3 spans 15 residues. Germline V gene sequence: CDR1 KGHSH, CDR2 LQKENI. CDR3 amino acids: CASSLRAFGSAEQYF.

The J gene is TRBJ2-3, the V gene TRBV20-1; D may correspond to TRBD1 or TRBD2 (6 bases each). The CDR3 sequence is 14 residues long. Trimming removed 8 bases at V and 4 bases at J, with 19 bases between. Germline assignment: CDR1 DFQATT and CDR2 SNEGSKA (reference sequence). In nucleotides, the CDR3 is TGCAGTACTGCCCCGGGGGCGCGCGCAGATACGCAGTATTTT. It is translated as CSTAPGARADTQYF.

This clonotype was seen more than once but under ten times. V and J are TRBV7-9 and TRBJ2-1, with 7 bases lining up with TRBD2. The germline V gene has CDR1 SEHNR and CDR2 FQNEAQ (reference sequence). V lost 7 bases, J lost 6 bases, and 15 bases stayed unmatched. This CDR3 contains 16 residues. The CDR3 loop is CASNGGIWRGTNEQFF. The CDR3 nucleotides are TGTGCCAGCAACGGGGGGATCTGGCGGGGGACCAATGAGCAGTTCTTC.

This clonotype has a count of ten or more. The chain employs TRBV5-1 and TRBJ2-3; possibly TRBD1 or TRBD2 for D (6 bases each). This CDR3 has 15 amino acids. With 4 bases removed from V and 0 bases from J, the gap between germline ends came to 12 bases. Germline CDR1 reads SGHRS; CDR2 reads YFSETQ. The CDR3 spells CASSIGGPSTDTQYF. The CDR3 region has the DNA TGCGCCAGCAGCATCGGGGGCCCTAGCACAGATACGCAGTATTTT.

The chain joins TRBV20-1 to TRBJ2-4, with 12 bases fitting TRBD2. V lost 1 base, J lost 9 bases, and 10 bases stayed unmatched. In germline, CDR1 is DFQATT, CDR2 SNEGSKA (reference sequence). This CDR3 comprises 16 residues. Here the CDR3 reads CSARGTSGKEGSIQYF. For the CDR3, the DNA is TGCAGTGCTAGAGGGACTAGCGGGAAGGAGGGAAGCATTCAGTACTTC.

This clonotype came up a few times. The genes are TRBV30 and TRBJ2-2, with D perhaps being TRBD1 or TRBD2 (6 bases each). Germline V lookup: CDR1 GTSNPN, CDR2 SVGIG (reference sequence). V dropped 0 bases and J dropped 5 bases, with 13 bases sitting between them. CDR3 length equals 15 residues. The CDR3 is CAWSVKGGRTGELFF. CDR3 DNA sequence: TGTGCCTGGAGTGTAAAGGGGGGCCGAACCGGGGAGCTGTTTTTT.

This clonotype turned up a few times. The rearrangement uses TRBV11-2 and TRBJ2-3; D is uncertain. The CDR3 contains 12 residues. Germline CDR1 reads SGHAT; CDR2 reads FQNNGV. The V end lost 6 bases, the J end lost 8 bases, and 12 bases lay between the germline ends. DNA of the CDR3: TGTGCCAGCAGGGCCCTTTTAGGTACGCAGTATTTT. It translates to CASRALLGTQYF.

V gene TRBV5-1 combines with J gene TRBJ1-6, with a weak D call TRBD1 (6 bases). The CDR3 extends over 15 amino acids. Trimming took off 7 bases at V and 4 bases at J, with 15 bases between the two ends. Germline loops: CDR1 SGHRS, CDR2 YFSETQ. The CDR3 spells CASAISQGYNSPLHF. The CDR3 DNA reads TGCGCCAGCGCGATATCTCAGGGGTATAATTCACCCCTCCACTTT.

This clonotype has more than one count but fewer than ten. The chain carries TRBV6-2 or TRBV6-3 and TRBJ2-2, with D hard to call. This CDR3 is built from 14 residues. Germline CDR1 MNHEY, CDR2 SVGEGT. Trimming pared 2 bases from V and 1 base from J, leaving 5 bases between. The CDR3 bases are TGTGCCAGCAGTTACGGCGGGAACACCGGGGAGCTGTTTTTT. This sequence encodes CASSYGGNTGELFF.

The V and J genes are TRBV7-2 and TRBJ1-5; no reliable D call. The CDR3 runs 15 residues. Germline V gene sequence: CDR1 SGHTA, CDR2 FQGNSA. Trimming took off 5 bases at V and 4 bases at J, with 15 bases between the two ends. The CDR3 is CASSRIGGRNQPQHF. The CDR3 nucleotides read TGTGCCAGCAGCAGAATCGGTGGCAGAAATCAGCCCCAGCATTTT. Filled out from reference TRBV7-2 and TRBJ1-5, the complete variable domain reads GAGVSQSPSNKVTEKGKDVELRCDPISGHTALYWYRQSLGQGLEFLIYFQGNSAPDKSGLPSDRFSAERTGGSVSTLTIQRTQQEDSAVYLCASSRIGGRNQPQHFGDGTRLSIL.

The chain recombines TRBV2 with TRBJ2-1; 7 bases align to TRBD1. V shed 2 bases and J 0 bases; nucleotides not matched to a gene: 10. The germline CDR1 and CDR2 sequences are SNHLY and FYNNEI. This CDR3 is built from 18 residues. This chain's CDR3 is CASSEPGAQGLSYNEQFF. CDR3 bases: TGTGCCAGCAGTGAACCCGGGGCACAGGGGCTCTCCTACAATGAGCAGTTCTTC.

V is TRBV12-3 or TRBV12-4 and J is TRBJ1-5; D may be TRBD1 (6 bases). This CDR3 is built from 14 residues. V was pared by 5 bases and J by 12 bases, with 20 bases between. The CDR3 DNA sequence: TGTGCCAGCAGTATATGGGGGCAGGTATGGCGCCAGCATTTT. This translates into CASSIWGQVWRQHF.

This clonotype was found a few times. The rearrangement uses TRBV6-5 and TRBJ1-2; no definite D call. The germline gives CDR1 MNHEY, CDR2 SVGAGI. Trimming left V 2 bases short and J 4 bases short, with 11 bases between. The CDR3 extends over 14 amino acids. This chain's CDR3 is CASSYGSQTYGYTF. Here the CDR3 DNA reads TGTGCCAGCAGTTACGGTTCCCAGACCTATGGCTACACCTTC.

In its sample, this clonotype was seen many times. The chain couples TRBV27 to TRBJ1-4; D not resolved. CDR1 and CDR2 from the germline V gene are MNHEY and SMNVEV (reference sequence). V was clipped by 4 bases and J by 0 bases, with 9 bases between them. This CDR3 spans 15 amino acids. For the CDR3, the DNA is TGTGCCAGCAGTTCGAAAGCTGCAACTAATGAAAAACTGTTTTTT. Residues: CASSSKAATNEKLFF. The full variable domain, its missing parts supplied by reference TRBV27 and TRBJ1-4, is EAQVTQNPRYLITVTGKKLTVTCSQNMNHEYMSWYRQDPGLGLRQIYYSMNVEVTDKGDVPEGYKVSRKEKRNFPLILESPSPNQTSLYFCASSSKAATNEKLFFGSGTQLSVL.